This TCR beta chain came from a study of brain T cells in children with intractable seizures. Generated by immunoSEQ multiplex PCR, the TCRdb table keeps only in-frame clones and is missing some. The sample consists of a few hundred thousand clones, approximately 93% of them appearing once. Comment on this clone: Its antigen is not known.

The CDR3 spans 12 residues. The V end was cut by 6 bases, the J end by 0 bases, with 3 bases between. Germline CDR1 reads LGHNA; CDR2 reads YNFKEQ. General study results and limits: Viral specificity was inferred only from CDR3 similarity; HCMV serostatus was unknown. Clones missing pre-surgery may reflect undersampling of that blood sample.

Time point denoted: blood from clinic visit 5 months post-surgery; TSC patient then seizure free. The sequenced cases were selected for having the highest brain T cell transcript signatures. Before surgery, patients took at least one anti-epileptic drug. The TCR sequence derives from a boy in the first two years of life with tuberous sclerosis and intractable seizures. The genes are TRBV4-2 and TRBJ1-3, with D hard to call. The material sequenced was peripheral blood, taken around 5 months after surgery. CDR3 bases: TGTGCCAGCAGGAACTCTGGAAACACCATATATTTT. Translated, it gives CASRNSGNTIYF.